This T cell receptor (beta chain) was profiled in a study of blood T cell repertoires in COVID-19 (dated by TCRdb to 2020 to 2022). At the level of the whole study: Samples covering the acute and convalescent phases of COVID-19 were provided by collaborators in the United States, Italy and Spain. The prospective study material was composed of cDNA or gDNA derived from T cells, B-cell-depleted T cells, or PBMCs. Subjects who had been exposed to COVID-19, were actively infected with it, or had recovered from it provided the deeply sampled blood TCRbeta repertoires that made up the dataset. The repertoires were released in a freely available public database intended as a resource for research on the immune response to SARS-CoV-2. Samples were obtained from the ongoing ImmuneRACE study (first 160 participants) and from over 1,000 subjects provided by 6 global collaborators. Nearly every sample came with metadata listing a de-identified subject ID, COVID-19 status, age in years and sex. Where available, HLA class I and class II types were obtained from metadata supplied by the sample provider rather than from assay-based typing.

Taken from the germline V gene, the CDR1 and CDR2 loops are WSHSY and SAAADI. The CDR3 runs 15 amino acids, cysteine and phenylalanine included. Kept here is only the CDR3 DNA, which spans 45 bases and is read in frame from base 1. V lost 2 bases and J lost 6 bases, and the count of bases not matched to a germline gene is 5. TCRbeta CDR3 regions were amplified from genomic DNA using the immunoSEQ Assay, a bias-controlled multiplex PCR. The study's own analysis went as follows. The number of nucleated cells in each sample was estimated by amplification of reference gene primers within the assay. Sequence reads were collapsed and filtered to measure the absolute abundance of every unique TCRbeta CDR3 rearrangement. Productive Simpson clonality was computed per sample as the square root of Simpson's diversity index over productive rearrangements. Sourced from immuneACCESS, this table was stored by TCRdb with only in-frame sequences that have V and J called. A share of the clones is absent; for the studies checked, an unresolved V gene accounts for under half, and the remainder has no known explanation. V and J calls plus clone size are reproduced from that table; the DNA served to infer D and trimming. The sample data list over 300,000 clones, and 85% to 90% of these were observed just once. Of the sample, under 11% falls within the top ten clones.

Overall study results and their limits: How much clinical and demographic metadata was included differed by source and by participant, and the metadata was provided uncurated.

In the prospective study, participants were about 18 to 100 years old, resided in approximately 22 geographic areas of the United States, and were enrolled through a virtual design. In the prospective study, participants were assigned to cohorts based on the clinical history participants reported in a screening survey and a study questionnaire. For ImmuneRACE Cohort 3, a participant was defined as recovered based on two consecutive negative NP/OP PCR tests, clearance by a healthcare professional, or resolution of symptoms. Mobile phlebotomists in the prospective study collected whole blood, serum and a nasopharyngeal or oropharyngeal swab from every participant. Prospective study participants could optionally give additional blood draws and questionnaires over an approximately 2-month period. Prospective study blood samples were shipped either frozen or at room temperature before DNA extraction.

A note on this clone: Which antigen it targets is not known. Qualities for individual bases were not recorded, and no much larger clone is one base off.

Sample: PBMCs or T cells enriched from blood (not recorded which). The receptor was derived from a young woman who had recovered from COVID-19. The chain is made from TRBV10-2 and TRBJ1-5; 9 middle bases align to TRBD1. The CDR3 is CASSETGGLSQPQHF. DNA sequence: TGCGCCAGCAGTGAGACAGGGGGCTTGAGTCAGCCCCAGCATTTT.